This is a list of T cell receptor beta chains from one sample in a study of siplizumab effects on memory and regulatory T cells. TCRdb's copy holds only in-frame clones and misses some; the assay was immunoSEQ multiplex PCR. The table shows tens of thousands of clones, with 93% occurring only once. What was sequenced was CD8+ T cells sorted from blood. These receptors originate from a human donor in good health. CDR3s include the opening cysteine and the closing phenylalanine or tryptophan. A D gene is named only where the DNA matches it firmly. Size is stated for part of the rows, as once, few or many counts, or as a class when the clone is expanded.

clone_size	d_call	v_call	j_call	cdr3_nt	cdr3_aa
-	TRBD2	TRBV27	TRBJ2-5	TGTGCCAGCAGTTTGGGCGGGAGTAAGGGAGAGACCCAGTACTTC	CASSLGGSKGETQYF
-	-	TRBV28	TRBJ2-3	TGTGCCAGCAGTTTCCCTTCCCGCACAGATACGCAGTATTTT	CASSFPSRTDTQYF
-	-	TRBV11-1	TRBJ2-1	TGTGCCAGCAGCTTAATCGGGAGTACCTACAATGAGCAGTTCTTC	CASSLIGSTYNEQFF
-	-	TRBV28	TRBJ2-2	TGTGCCAGCAGTTTGGAACCTGATACGCCCACCGGGGAGCTGTTTTTT	CASSLEPDTPTGELFF
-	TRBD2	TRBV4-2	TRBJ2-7	TGTGCCAGCAGCCAGAAGCGGGAGTTCTACGAGCAGTACTTC	CASSQKREFYEQYF
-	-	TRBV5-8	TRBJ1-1	TGTGCCAGCAGCTTCGTGGGTGGAGGCACTGAAGCTTTCTTT	CASSFVGGGTEAFF
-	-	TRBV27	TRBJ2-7	TGTGCCAGCAGTTTACTCCCGGTAGGGGCCCACGAGCAGTACTTC	CASSLLPVGAHEQYF
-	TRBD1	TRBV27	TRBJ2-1	TGTGCCAGCAGTCTATACCGGGACAGCTCCTACAATGAGCAGTTCTTC	CASSLYRDSSYNEQFF
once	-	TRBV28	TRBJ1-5	TGTGCCAGCAGTCTGGACCGAGGGAATCAGCCCCAGCATTTT	CASSLDRGNQPQHF
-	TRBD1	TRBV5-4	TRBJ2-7	TGTGCCAGCAGCCCGGGACAGGGGGCGGCCTACGAGCAGTACTTC	CASSPGQGAAYEQYF
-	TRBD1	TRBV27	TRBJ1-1	TGTGCCAGCGGCCCCAGGGGGCAAAGGACTGAAGCTTTCTTT	CASGPRGQRTEAFF
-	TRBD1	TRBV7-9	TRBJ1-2	TGTGCCAGCAGCTACCAGACAGGGGCCTACACCCAGAATGGCTACACCTTC	CASSYQTGAYTQNGYTF
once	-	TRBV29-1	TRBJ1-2	TGCAGCGTAAGGGTCGTAGAATATGGCTACACCTTC	CSVRVVEYGYTF
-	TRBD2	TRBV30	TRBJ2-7	TGTGCCTGGAGGGGACTAGCGGGAGCAGGCTACGAGCAGTACTTC	CAWRGLAGAGYEQYF
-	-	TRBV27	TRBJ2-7	TGTGCCAGCAAAGTAAACCTAGACTCCTACGAGCAGTACTTC	CASKVNLDSYEQYF
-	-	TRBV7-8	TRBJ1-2	TGTGCCAGCAGCCAAACCGTCGGGGAACCCTATGGCTACACCTTC	CASSQTVGEPYGYTF
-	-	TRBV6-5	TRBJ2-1	TGTGCCAGCAGAACGGGGGCCTCTTACAATGAGCAGTTCTTC	CASRTGASYNEQFF
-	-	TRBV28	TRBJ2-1	TGTGCCAGCAGTTTAGATAAACAGGGTGCGGAGAGCTACAATGAGCAGTTCTTC	CASSLDKQGAESYNEQFF
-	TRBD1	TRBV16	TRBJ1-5	TGTGCCAGCAGGCTGACAGGGGTTCAGCCCCAGCATTTT	CASRLTGVQPQHF
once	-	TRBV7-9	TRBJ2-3	TGTGCCAGCAGCCCACCTAGGGGTCGGGAGAGCACAGATACGCAGTATTTT	CASSPPRGRESTDTQYF
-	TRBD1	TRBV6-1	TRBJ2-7	TGTGCCAGCGCATACAGGGGTTCCTACGAGCAGTACTTC	CASAYRGSYEQYF
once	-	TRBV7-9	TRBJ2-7	TGTGCCAGCAGCGGGGGGCCCGGCGAGCAGTACTTC	CASSGGPGEQYF
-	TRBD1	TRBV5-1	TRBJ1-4	TGCGCCAGCAGCGCCCACAGGGGGCTAAATGAAAAACTGTTTTTT	CASSAHRGLNEKLFF
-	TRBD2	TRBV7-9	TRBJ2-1	TGTGCCAGCGCCGGGGGGGCCTACAATGAGCAGTTCTTC	CASAGGAYNEQFF
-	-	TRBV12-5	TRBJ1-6	TGTGCTAGTGAGGAGGCGGGATCACCCCTCCACTTT	CASEEAGSPLHF
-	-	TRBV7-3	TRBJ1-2	TGTGCCAGCAGTCCAGGGGCGCGGGACTATGGCTACACCTTC	CASSPGARDYGYTF
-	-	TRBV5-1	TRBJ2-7	TGCGCCAGCAGCTTGGACAGGGGGCCTAGCGGGGGACTTTTAACCCACTACGAGCAGTACTTC	CASSLDRGPSGGLLTHYEQYF
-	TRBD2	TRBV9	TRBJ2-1	TGTGCCAGCAGCGTCGCTAGCGGGAGCCCCAATGAGCAGTTCTTC	CASSVASGSPNEQFF
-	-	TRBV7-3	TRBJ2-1	TGTGCCAGCAGCTTAAGGGGTCGGGCTAGCACTGAGCAGTTCTTC	CASSLRGRASTEQFF
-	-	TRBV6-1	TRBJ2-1	TGTGCCAGCAGTGTTAACGACCTTATTAGCTCCTACAATGAGCAGTTCTTC	CASSVNDLISSYNEQFF
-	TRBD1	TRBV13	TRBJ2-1	TGTGCCAGCAGCCCCGGGGGACAGGGCTACAATGAGCAGTTCTTC	CASSPGGQGYNEQFF
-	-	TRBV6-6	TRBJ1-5	TGTGCCAGCAGTTTTTTAATAAACCAGCCCCAGCATTTT	CASSFLINQPQHF
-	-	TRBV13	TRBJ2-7	TGTGCCAGCAGCTTTGATGGTTCCTACGAGCAGTACTTC	CASSFDGSYEQYF
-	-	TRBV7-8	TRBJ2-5	TGTGCCAGCAGCCCTTGGACTGGAGGGACCCAGTACTTC	CASSPWTGGTQYF
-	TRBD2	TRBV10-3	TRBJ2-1	TGTGCCACCCAAAACCTGAGCGGGAGTTATCGTTGGGCGGATGAGCAGTTCTTC	CATQNLSGSYRWADEQFF
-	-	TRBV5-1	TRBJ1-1	TGCGCCAGCAATGACTTTTCCATGAACACTGAAGCTTTCTTT	CASNDFSMNTEAFF
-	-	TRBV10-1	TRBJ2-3	TGCGCCAGCAGTGAAACCGCCCCAGGCACAGATACGCAGTATTTT	CASSETAPGTDTQYF
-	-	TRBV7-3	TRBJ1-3	TGTGCCAGCAGCTTAACCGGGGAGAGCTCTGGAAACACCATATATTTT	CASSLTGESSGNTIYF
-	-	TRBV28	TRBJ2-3	TGTGCCAGCAGTTTGGGACGGCAGCGCACAGATACGCAGTATTTT	CASSLGRQRTDTQYF
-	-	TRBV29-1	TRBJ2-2	TGCAGCGTTGAGGTCGGAGAAGCGAACACCGGGGAGCTGTTTTTT	CSVEVGEANTGELFF
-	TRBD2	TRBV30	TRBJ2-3	TGTGCCTGGGGGACTAGTTTTATGGCAGATACGCAGTATTTT	CAWGTSFMADTQYF
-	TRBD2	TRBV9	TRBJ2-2	TGTGCCAGCAGCGGACGACTAGCGGGAGTGGGAGTTACCGGGGAGCTGTTTTTT	CASSGRLAGVGVTGELFF
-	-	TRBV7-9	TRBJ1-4	TGTGCCAGCAGCTTATCTCAGGGTGCGAGTCGGAGTGAAAAACTGTTTTTT	CASSLSQGASRSEKLFF
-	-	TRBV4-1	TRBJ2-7	TGCGCCAGCAGCCAAGTAGGGGGAGAAGGCGAGCAGTACTTC	CASSQVGGEGEQYF
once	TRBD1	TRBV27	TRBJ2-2	TGTGCCAGCACCGAAACAGGGGGCACCGGGGAGCTGTTTTTT	CASTETGGTGELFF
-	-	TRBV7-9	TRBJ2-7	TGTGCCAGCTCCCTAATAAGCGAGCAGTACTTC	CASSLISEQYF
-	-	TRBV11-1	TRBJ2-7	TGTGCCAGCAGCTTAGGGGGGAATCGTCGAGAGCAGTACTTC	CASSLGGNRREQYF